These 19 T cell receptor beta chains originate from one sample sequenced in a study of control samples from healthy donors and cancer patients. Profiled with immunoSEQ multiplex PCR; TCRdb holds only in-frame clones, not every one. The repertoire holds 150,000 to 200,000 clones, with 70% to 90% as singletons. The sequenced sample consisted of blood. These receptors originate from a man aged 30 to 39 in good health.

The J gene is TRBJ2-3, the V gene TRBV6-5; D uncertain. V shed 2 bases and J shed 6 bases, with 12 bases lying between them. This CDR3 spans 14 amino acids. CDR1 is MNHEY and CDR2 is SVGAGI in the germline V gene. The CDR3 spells CASSYHSVGDTQYF. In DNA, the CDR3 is TGTGCCAGCAGTTACCATTCGGTGGGGGATACGCAGTATTTT.

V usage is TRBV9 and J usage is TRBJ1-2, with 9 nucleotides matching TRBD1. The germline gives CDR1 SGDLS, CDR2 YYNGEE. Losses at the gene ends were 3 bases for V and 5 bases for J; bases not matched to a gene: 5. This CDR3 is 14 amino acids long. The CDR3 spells CASSEGTGKYGYTF. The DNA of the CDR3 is TGTGCCAGCAGCGAGGGGACAGGGAAATATGGCTACACCTTC.

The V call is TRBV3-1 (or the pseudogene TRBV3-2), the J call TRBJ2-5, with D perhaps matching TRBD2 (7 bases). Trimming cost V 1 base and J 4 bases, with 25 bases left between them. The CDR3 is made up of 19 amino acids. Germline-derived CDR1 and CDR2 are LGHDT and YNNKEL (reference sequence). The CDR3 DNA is TGTGCCAGCAGCCAAGGGAGGAACGCGGGACAAGCGGGATCAGAGACCCAGTACTTC. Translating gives CASSQGRNAGQAGSETQYF.

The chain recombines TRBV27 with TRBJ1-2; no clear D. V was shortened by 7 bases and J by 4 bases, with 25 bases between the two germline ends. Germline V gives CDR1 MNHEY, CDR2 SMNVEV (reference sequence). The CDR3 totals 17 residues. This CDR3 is CASTPYGPDLSSYGYTF. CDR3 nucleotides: TGTGCCAGCACCCCCTACGGGCCGGACCTTTCCTCCTATGGCTACACCTTC.

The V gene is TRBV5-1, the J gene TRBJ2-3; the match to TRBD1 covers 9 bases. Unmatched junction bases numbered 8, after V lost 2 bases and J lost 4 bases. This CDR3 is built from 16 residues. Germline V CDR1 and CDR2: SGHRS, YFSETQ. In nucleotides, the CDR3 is TGCGCCAGCAGCTTTAGAGGGACAGGGATCCCAGATACGCAGTATTTT. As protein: CASSFRGTGIPDTQYF.

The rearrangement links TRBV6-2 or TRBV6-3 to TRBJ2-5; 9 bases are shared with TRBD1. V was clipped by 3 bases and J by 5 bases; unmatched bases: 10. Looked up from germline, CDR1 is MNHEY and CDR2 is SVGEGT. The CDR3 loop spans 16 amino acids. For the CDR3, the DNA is TGTGCCAGCAGTTATTTGCAACAGGGGGCTGGGGAGACCCAGTACTTC. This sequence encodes CASSYLQQGAGETQYF.

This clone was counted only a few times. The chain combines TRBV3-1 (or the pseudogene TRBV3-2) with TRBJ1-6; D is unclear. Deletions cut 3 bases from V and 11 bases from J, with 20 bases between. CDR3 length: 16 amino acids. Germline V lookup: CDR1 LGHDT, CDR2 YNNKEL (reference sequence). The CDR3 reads CASSHLKRPSGTPLHF. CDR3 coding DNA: TGTGCCAGCAGCCACCTCAAGAGGCCAAGTGGTACACCCCTCCACTTT.

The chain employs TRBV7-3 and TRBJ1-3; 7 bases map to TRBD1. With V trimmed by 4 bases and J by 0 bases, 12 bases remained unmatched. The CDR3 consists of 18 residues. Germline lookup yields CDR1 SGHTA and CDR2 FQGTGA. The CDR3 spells CASSSTGDPRTSGNTIYF. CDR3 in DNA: TGTGCCAGCAGCTCAACAGGGGATCCGCGTACCTCTGGAAACACCATATATTTT.

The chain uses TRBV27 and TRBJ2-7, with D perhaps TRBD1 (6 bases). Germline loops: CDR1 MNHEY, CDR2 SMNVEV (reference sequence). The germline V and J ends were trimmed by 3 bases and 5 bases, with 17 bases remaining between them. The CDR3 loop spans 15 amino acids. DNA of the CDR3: TGTGCCAGCAGTTTTTTCGGTACCCAGGGGAACGAGCAGTACTTC. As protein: CASSFFGTQGNEQYF.

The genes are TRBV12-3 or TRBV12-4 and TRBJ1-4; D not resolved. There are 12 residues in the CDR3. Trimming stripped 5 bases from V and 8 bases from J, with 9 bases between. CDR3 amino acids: CASSPDGEKLFF. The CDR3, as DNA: TGTGCCAGCAGTCCGGACGGAGAAAAACTGTTTTTT.

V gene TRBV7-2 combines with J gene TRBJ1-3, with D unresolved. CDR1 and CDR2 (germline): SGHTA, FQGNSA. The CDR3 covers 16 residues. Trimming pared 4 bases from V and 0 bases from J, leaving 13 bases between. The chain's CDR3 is CASSSLGVVSGNTIYF. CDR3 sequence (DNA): TGTGCCAGCAGCTCCCTGGGCGTAGTCTCTGGAAACACCATATATTTT.

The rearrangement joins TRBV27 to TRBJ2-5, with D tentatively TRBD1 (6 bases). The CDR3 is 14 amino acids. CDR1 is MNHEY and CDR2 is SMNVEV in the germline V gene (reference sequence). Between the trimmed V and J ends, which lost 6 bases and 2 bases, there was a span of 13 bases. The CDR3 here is CASRTPGQQETQYF. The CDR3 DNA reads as TGTGCCAGCAGAACCCCGGGACAACAAGAGACCCAGTACTTC.

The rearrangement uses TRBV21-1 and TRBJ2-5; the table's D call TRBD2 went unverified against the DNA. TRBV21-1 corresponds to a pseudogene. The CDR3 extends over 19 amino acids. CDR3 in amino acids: CASSNRVQESGAFQETQYF. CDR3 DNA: TGTGCCAGCAGCAATCGAGTCCAGGAAAGCGGGGCGTTCCAAGAGACCCAGTACTTC.

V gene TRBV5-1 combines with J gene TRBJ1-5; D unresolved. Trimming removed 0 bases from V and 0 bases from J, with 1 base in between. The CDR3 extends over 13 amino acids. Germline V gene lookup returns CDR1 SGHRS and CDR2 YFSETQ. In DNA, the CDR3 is TGCGCCAGCAGCTTGGGTAGCAATCAGCCCCAGCATTTT. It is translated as CASSLGSNQPQHF.

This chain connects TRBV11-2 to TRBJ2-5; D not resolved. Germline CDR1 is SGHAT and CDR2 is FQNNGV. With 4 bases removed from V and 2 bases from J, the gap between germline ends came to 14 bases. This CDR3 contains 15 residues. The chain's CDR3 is CASSSLEARQETQYF. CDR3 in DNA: TGTGCCAGCAGCTCCCTTGAAGCACGGCAAGAGACCCAGTACTTC.

CDR3 nucleotides: TGCGCCAGCAGCGGGGACTGGGGGGGCCAGTACTTC. Amino acids: CASSGDWGGQYF. This chain uses TRBV5-1 with TRBJ2-5; 7 nucleotides align to TRBD2. The CDR3 runs to 12 residues. CDR1 is SGHRS and CDR2 is YFSETQ in the germline V gene. Losses at the gene ends were 4 bases for V and 10 bases for J; bases not matched to a gene: 7.

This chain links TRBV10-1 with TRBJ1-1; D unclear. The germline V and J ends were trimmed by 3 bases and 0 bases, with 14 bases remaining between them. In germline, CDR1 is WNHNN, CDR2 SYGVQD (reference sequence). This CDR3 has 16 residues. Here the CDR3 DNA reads TGCGCCAGCAGTGATAGTTCGTGCAGGTTGAACACTGAAGCTTTCTTT. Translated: CASSDSSCRLNTEAFF.

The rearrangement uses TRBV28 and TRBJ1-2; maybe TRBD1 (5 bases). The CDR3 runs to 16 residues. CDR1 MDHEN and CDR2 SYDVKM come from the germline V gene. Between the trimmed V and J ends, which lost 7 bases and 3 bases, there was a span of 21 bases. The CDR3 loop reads CASITHASGTHYGYTF. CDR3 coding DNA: TGTGCCAGCATAACCCACGCCTCCGGGACCCACTATGGCTACACCTTC.

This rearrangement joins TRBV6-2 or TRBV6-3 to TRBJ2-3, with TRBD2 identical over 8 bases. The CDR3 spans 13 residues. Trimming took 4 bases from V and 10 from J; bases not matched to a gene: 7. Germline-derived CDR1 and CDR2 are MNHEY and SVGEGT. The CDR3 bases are TGTGCCAGCAGTTGGTCGCGGGAGGTTCCGCAGTATTTT. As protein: CASSWSREVPQYF.